A single sample gave rise to the 26 T cell receptor beta chains below, sequenced in a study of cytomegalovirus exposure and HLA in healthy donors. PCR amplification relied on 60 Vbeta primers (plus 13 Jbeta primers). Data came from immunoSEQ multiplex PCR; TCRdb stores just in-frame clones and leaves some out. The sample consists of roughly 130,000 clones, more than 8% of them appearing once. The sample taken for sequencing was PBMCs. These receptor sequences come from a man between 35 and 55 years old in good health and CMV-seronegative.

The rearrangement uses TRBV7-2 and TRBJ2-7; D is undetermined. The CDR3 runs 12 residues. Trimming took off 1 base at V and 3 bases at J, with 4 bases between the two ends. Germline V CDR1 and CDR2: SGHTA, FQGNSA. CDR3 in amino acids: CASSLVIYEQYF. CDR3 coding DNA: TGTGCCAGCAGCTTAGTTATCTACGAGCAGTACTTC.

Only a few counts were recorded for this clone. Other nucleotide sequences in the sample specify the same CDR3. This sequence joins TRBV25-1 and TRBJ2-5, with TRBD2 matching 11 bases. CDR3 length equals 18 residues. V was clipped by 7 bases and J by 2 bases; unmatched bases: 15. Germline V gene sequence: CDR1 MGHDK, CDR2 SYGVNS. CDR3 sequence reads: CASTSEWTSGSLQETQYF. CDR3 sequence (DNA): TGTGCCAGCACCTCTGAATGGACTAGCGGGTCACTGCAAGAGACCCAGTACTTC. Together with reference TRBV25-1 and TRBJ2-5, the CDR3 gives the full variable domain: EADIYQTPRYLVIGTGKKITLECSQTMGHDKMYWYQQDPGMELHLIHYSYGVNSTEKGDLSSESTVSRIRTEHFPLTLESARPSHTSQYLCASTSEWTSGSLQETQYFGPGTRLLVL.

This clone occurred many times. Other DNA variants within this sample encode the same CDR3. The gene calls are TRBV9 and TRBJ2-3, with D maybe TRBD1 (6 bases). This CDR3 has 14 residues. V shed 1 base and J shed 0 bases, with 6 bases lying between them. CDR1 and CDR2 (germline): SGDLS, YYNGEE. The CDR3 loop reads CASSVQGSTDTQYF. CDR3 bases: TGTGCCAGCAGCGTACAGGGGAGCACAGATACGCAGTATTTT.

V is TRBV9 and J is TRBJ1-1; 10 bases are a match to TRBD1. CDR3 size: 15 residues. Germline V gene data show CDR1 as SGDLS and CDR2 as YYNGEE. V lost 0 bases to trimming and J lost 5 bases; unmatched junction nucleotides: 4. The chain's CDR3 is CASSVGQGAKTEAFF. The DNA for the CDR3 is TGTGCCAGCAGCGTAGGACAGGGGGCTAAGACTGAAGCTTTCTTT.

This chain links TRBV7-2 with TRBJ2-3; 7 bases fit TRBD2. CDR1 and CDR2 (germline): SGHTA, FQGNSA. J was trimmed by 6 bases and V by 2 bases; bases with no gene match: 8. This CDR3 is 15 amino acids long. The CDR3 coding sequence is TGTGCCAGCAGCTTAATATATCGGGGGGATGATACGCAGTATTTT. Its translation is CASSLIYRGDDTQYF.

This clone was counted a few times. The rearrangement links TRBV27 to TRBJ2-7; D perhaps matches TRBD2 (5 bases). This CDR3 spans 15 amino acids. Trimming left V 2 bases short and J 3 bases short, with 14 bases between. CDR1 and CDR2 from the germline V gene are MNHEY and SMNVEV (reference sequence). The CDR3 is CASSLAHPGGYEQYF. Here the CDR3 DNA reads TGTGCCAGCAGTTTAGCACACCCAGGAGGCTACGAGCAGTACTTC.

As DNA, the CDR3 is TGTGCCAGCAGCTTAGATGAGGGCGGGGACCCCACCGGGGAGCTGTTTTTT. Amino acids: CASSLDEGGDPTGELFF. The rearrangement joins TRBV11-2 to TRBJ2-2, with D possibly matching TRBD2 (6 bases). This CDR3 contains 17 residues. CDR1 SGHAT and CDR2 FQNNGV come from the germline V gene. V lost 0 bases and J lost 4, with 15 bases in between.

This clone has just a few counts. This rearrangement joins TRBV6-1 to TRBJ1-2; TRBD1 aligns across 9 bases. The trim removed 5 bases at V and 5 bases at J, leaving 6 bases unmatched. The germline V gene encodes CDR1 MNHNS and CDR2 SASEGT. The length of the CDR3 is 14 residues. The CDR3 loop is CASSTDRGDYGYTF. The CDR3 bases are TGTGCCAGCAGTACGGACAGGGGAGATTATGGCTACACCTTC.

This chain joins TRBV7-2 and TRBJ1-5; D gene uncertain. The CDR3 runs 14 residues. Germline V gene lookup returns CDR1 SGHTA and CDR2 FQGNSA. V shed 2 bases and J shed 1 base, with 6 bases lying between them. The CDR3 region has the DNA TGTGCCAGCAGCTTACCGGGGAGCAATCAGCCCCAGCATTTT. Its protein product is CASSLPGSNQPQHF.

The table lists this clone with a few counts. The chain has TRBV5-1 and TRBJ1-3; 10 bases agree with TRBD1. V gave up 4 bases and J gave up 0 bases; unmatched junction bases: 7. The CDR3 totals 17 residues. Germline V lookup: CDR1 SGHRS, CDR2 YFSETQ. The CDR3 bases are TGCGCCAGCAGCCCGCGGACAGGGGGTGTCTCTGGAAACACCATATATTTT. Its translation: CASSPRTGGVSGNTIYF.

The sample holds a few counts of this clone. This sequence joins TRBV19 and TRBJ2-2; D gene uncertain. The V end was cut by 9 bases, the J end by 3 bases, with 11 bases between. Germline CDR1 reads LNHDA; CDR2 reads SQIVND (reference sequence). The CDR3 is made up of 13 amino acids. This CDR3 is CASTRLDTGELFF. The CDR3 bases are TGTGCCAGCACCCGACTGGACACCGGGGAGCTGTTTTTT.

In its sample, this clone was seen a few times. The chain uses TRBV18 and TRBJ2-5; possible D gene TRBD2, 5 bases. There are 14 residues in the CDR3. From germline, CDR1 is KGHSH and CDR2 LQKENI. The V end lost 2 bases, the J end lost 4 bases, and 11 bases lay between the germline ends. As DNA, the CDR3 is TGTGCCAGCTCACCATCCGGGATTCGAGAGACCCAGTACTTC. Protein: CASSPSGIRETQYF.

This clone appeared a few times. This rearrangement joins TRBV7-2 to TRBJ1-5; TRBD1 might be the D (6 bases). The germline V gene encodes CDR1 SGHTA and CDR2 FQGNSA. The length of the CDR3 is 18 residues. V was pared by 0 bases and J by 3 bases, with 18 bases between. CDR3 amino acids: CASSLALAGDDNNQPQHF. The CDR3 region has the DNA TGTGCCAGCAGCTTAGCCCTGGCAGGGGACGACAACAATCAGCCCCAGCATTTT.

The sample holds a few counts of this clone. CDR3 residues: CASSRGTVSYEQYF. CDR3 nucleotide sequence: TGTGCCAGCAGCCGCGGGACGGTCTCCTACGAGCAGTACTTC. The V and J genes are TRBV6-1 and TRBJ2-7, with D perhaps matching TRBD2 (6 bases). This CDR3 contains 14 residues. Per germline, CDR1 MNHNS and CDR2 SASEGT. Trimming cost V 6 bases and J 0 bases, with 12 bases left between them.

This chain joins TRBV15 and TRBJ2-2; D may be TRBD1 (6 bases). Trimming cost V 8 bases and J 4 bases, with 14 bases left between them. Germline V gene sequence: CDR1 LNHNV, CDR2 YYDKDF (reference sequence). The CDR3 runs 14 residues. This chain's CDR3 is CATADLRGTGELFF. The CDR3 DNA sequence: TGTGCCACCGCAGACCTCAGGGGCACCGGGGAGCTGTTTTTT.

V usage is TRBV5-1 and J usage is TRBJ1-1; tentatively, D is TRBD1 (5 bases). V gave up 0 bases and J gave up 2 bases, with 8 bases separating them. The germline CDR1 and CDR2 sequences are SGHRS and YFSETQ. The CDR3 contains 14 residues. CDR3 sequence (DNA): TGCGCCAGCAGCTTGGCCACAGGAAACACTGAAGCTTTCTTT. It specifies CASSLATGNTEAFF.

This clone was detected only a few times. The chain's CDR3 is CASSDRGLPYEQYF. In DNA form, the CDR3 reads TGTGCCAGCAGTGACAGGGGCCTCCCCTACGAGCAGTACTTC. The chain couples TRBV28 to TRBJ2-7, with TRBD1 matching over 8 bases. CDR3 length: 14 residues. Trimming took 5 bases from V and 2 from J; bases not matched to a gene: 5. Germline-derived CDR1 and CDR2 are MDHEN and SYDVKM.

This clone occurred a few times. The chain is built from TRBV2 and TRBJ1-2, with 8 bases aligning to TRBD1. Germline CDR1 is SNHLY and CDR2 is FYNNEI. With V trimmed by 8 bases and J by 1 base, 6 bases remained unmatched. This CDR3 spans 14 amino acids. The DNA of the CDR3 is TGTGCCAGCCGAAGGACAGGGAGTAACTATGGCTACACCTTC. It encodes CASRRTGSNYGYTF. Drawing the rest from reference TRBV2 and TRBJ1-2, the complete variable domain is EPEVTQTPSHQVTQMGQEVILRCVPISNHLYFYWYRQILGQKVEFLVSFYNNEISEKSEIFDDQFSVERPDGSNFTLKIRSTKLEDSAMYFCASRRTGSNYGYTFGSGTRLTVV.

The CDR3 here is CASRASPGITGELFF. DNA for the CDR3: TGCGCCAGCCGGGCCTCCCCGGGGATCACCGGGGAGCTGTTTTTT. V is TRBV4-1 and J is TRBJ2-2; tentative D call: TRBD2 (5 bases). The germline V and J ends were trimmed by 8 bases and 4 bases, with 17 bases remaining between them. The germline CDR1 and CDR2 sequences are MGHRA and YSYEKL. This CDR3 is 15 amino acids long.

The chain is built from TRBV10-3 and TRBJ2-7; 9 nucleotides line up with TRBD1. Germline lookup yields CDR1 ENHRY and CDR2 SYGVKD. With V trimmed by 7 bases and J by 5 bases, 9 bases remained unmatched. The CDR3 is made up of 14 amino acids. CDR3 nucleotide sequence: TGTGCCATCAAAACCGGGACAGGGACACACGAGCAGTACTTC. Its protein product is CAIKTGTGTHEQYF.

The rearrangement joins TRBV5-6 to TRBJ1-1; D may be TRBD1 (6 bases). The germline gives CDR1 SGHDT, CDR2 YYEEEE. This CDR3 has 16 amino acids. Trimming took off 4 bases at V and 3 bases at J, with 19 bases between the two ends. The DNA for the CDR3 is TGTGCCAGCAGCGGAACAGGGTCAAGTCTTGACACTGAAGCTTTCTTT. As protein: CASSGTGSSLDTEAFF.

This clone was seen more than once but under ten times. The chain uses TRBV6-1 and TRBJ1-1, with unresolved D. V was shortened by 2 bases and J by 3 bases, with 10 bases between the two germline ends. Germline V lookup: CDR1 MNHNS, CDR2 SASEGT. CDR3 size: 14 residues. CDR3 loop: CASSELLRDTEAFF. CDR3 coding DNA: TGTGCCAGCAGTGAATTGTTGCGGGACACTGAAGCTTTCTTT.

As DNA, the CDR3 is TGTGCCAGCAGTCTCGGACTGGGCTATGGCTACACCTTC. It translates to CASSLGLGYGYTF. The chain carries TRBV4-2 and TRBJ1-2; the D is unclear. The CDR3 has 13 residues. In germline, CDR1 is LGHNA, CDR2 YNFKEQ. V lost 6 bases and J lost 4, with 12 bases in between.

This clone showed up just a few times. The chain has TRBV5-1 and TRBJ2-5, with TRBD2 matching over 11 bases. CDR3 length: 15 residues. Germline V lookup: CDR1 SGHRS, CDR2 YFSETQ. V shed 1 base and J 5 bases; nucleotides not matched to a gene: 4. The CDR3 DNA reads as TGCGCCAGCAGCTTGCCCCTAGCGGGGGGTGAGACCCAGTACTTC. It is translated as CASSLPLAGGETQYF.

The rearrangement uses TRBV9 and TRBJ1-2; possibly TRBD1 for D (6 bases). V was pared by 3 bases and J by 1 base, with 10 bases between. The CDR3 is 14 residues long. Germline V gene data show CDR1 as SGDLS and CDR2 as YYNGEE. CDR3 DNA sequence: TGTGCCAGCAGCGAGGGGGGGGGTAACTATGGCTACACCTTC. The encoded protein is CASSEGGGNYGYTF.

This clone has only a few counts. This chain links TRBV19 with TRBJ1-2; D is unresolved. The CDR3 runs to 12 residues. The V gene's germline CDR1 is LNHDA and CDR2 SQIVND (reference sequence). V was shortened by 5 bases and J by 7 bases, with 11 bases between the two germline ends. CDR3 sequence (DNA): TGTGCCAGTAGTTGGCAGGAGGGTGGCTACACCTTC. Translation gives CASSWQEGGYTF.